This T cell receptor (beta chain) is drawn from a study of blood T cell repertoires in COVID-19. Overall study: Samples representing acute and convalescent COVID-19 were sourced from the United States, Italy and Spain. Nucleic acid was either cDNA or gDNA, and it came from T cells, B-cell-depleted T cells, or PBMCs.

This clone was observed once. Under the authors' procedure: Counts of nucleated cells, estimated from reference gene primer amplification, were obtained. The table came from immunoSEQ multiplex PCR; TCRdb's copy has only in-frame clones and leaves some out. From that table come the V and J calls and clone size; the DNA was used to work out D and trimming. This table holds some 120,000 clones, 80% to 90% found once. CDR1 and CDR2 from the germline V gene are SGHTA and FQGNSA. V dropped 5 bases and J dropped 4 bases, with 14 bases sitting between them. The CDR3 is made up of 14 amino acids. Sample: peripheral blood. V and J are TRBV7-2 and TRBJ1-2; possibly TRBD1 for D (6 bases). This TCR came from a woman between 45 and 65 years old with active or convalescent COVID-19. The CDR3 DNA is TGTGCCAGCAGCGAAAGGACAGAGCTCTATGGCTACACCTTC. It translates to CASSERTELYGYTF.